This is a list of T cell receptor beta chains from one sample in a study of T cell repertoires in cytomegalovirus infection. TCRdb passed the reads through MiXCR, listing each CDR3 protein once. The sample shows about 140,000 distinct CDR3 sequences, about 6.5% of them seen only once. Sequenced input: PBMCs. These receptors came from a human donor in good health (CMV status not recorded). Some clones in this sample may be carry-over from other donors' samples. Both conserved end residues are part of each CDR3.

j_call	v_call	cdr3_aa
TRBJ1-2	TRBV2	CASSIEEYGYTF
TRBJ1-2	TRBV19	CASRKTEGSANYGYTF
TRBJ2-2	TRBV9	CASSALASGELFF
TRBJ2-1	TRBV28	CASIEGGVTEQFF
TRBJ1-5	TRBV19	CASTSGQGRDQPQHF
TRBJ1-5	TRBV11-3	CASSLEGSQPQHF
TRBJ1-2	TRBV2	CASSAQQGNYGYTF
TRBJ1-5	TRBV28	CASSLWGENQPQHF
TRBJ1-2	TRBV7-8	CASSPGTELYGYTF
TRBJ2-3	TRBV7-6	CASSLGSGGGTDTQYF
TRBJ2-7	TRBV20-1	CSARDYGKVYEQYF
TRBJ2-3	TRBV5-4	CASSLKGTSTDTQYF
TRBJ2-7	TRBV28	CASSSTGEHSYEQYF
TRBJ1-1	TRBV7-2	CASSLGSGLNTEAFF
TRBJ2-3	TRBV7-2	CASSLSLAGGVTDTQYF
TRBJ2-6	TRBV10-3	CAISESAPSSGANVLTF
TRBJ1-5	TRBV7-2	CASSLTGDDQPQHF
TRBJ2-1	TRBV7-8	CASSISGGGKFF
TRBJ2-7	TRBV7-9	CASSLVLAGEQYF
TRBJ1-5	TRBV12-3/TRBV12-4	CASNTGSDQPQHF
TRBJ1-6	TRBV7-2	CASRASGTAYNSPLHF
TRBJ2-7	TRBV7-9	CASSLAGRMSYEQYF
TRBJ2-5	TRBV2	CASRGTSGGSQETQYF
TRBJ2-6	TRBV5-4	CASSSPRGLNGANVLTF
TRBJ2-7	TRBV15	CATSRDWGFDEQYF
TRBJ2-4	TRBV6-6	CASSYVGTGGNIQYF
TRBJ1-1	TRBV29-1	CSGTRDRGMEAFF
TRBJ1-2	TRBV15	CATSTRGRTNYGYTF
TRBJ2-1	TRBV28	CASKPSNGRGTNEQFF
TRBJ2-1	TRBV2	CASSDRGPNEQFF
TRBJ1-1	TRBV12-3/TRBV12-4	CASSFGLVMNTEAFF
TRBJ2-1	TRBV20-1	CSASPLMNYNEQFF
TRBJ1-1	TRBV20-1	CSARPRTGNTEAFF